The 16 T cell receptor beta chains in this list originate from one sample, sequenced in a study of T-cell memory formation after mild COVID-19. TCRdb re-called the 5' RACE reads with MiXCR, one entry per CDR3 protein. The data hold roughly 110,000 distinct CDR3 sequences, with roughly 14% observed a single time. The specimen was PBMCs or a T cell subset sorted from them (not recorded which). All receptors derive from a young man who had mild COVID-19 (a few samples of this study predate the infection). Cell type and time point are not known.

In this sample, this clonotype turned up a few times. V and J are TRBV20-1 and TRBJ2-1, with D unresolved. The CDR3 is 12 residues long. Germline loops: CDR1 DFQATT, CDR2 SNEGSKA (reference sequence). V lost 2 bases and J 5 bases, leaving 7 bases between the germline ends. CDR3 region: CSARYRDNEQFF. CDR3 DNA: TGCAGTGCTAGATACCGGGACAATGAGCAGTTCTTC.

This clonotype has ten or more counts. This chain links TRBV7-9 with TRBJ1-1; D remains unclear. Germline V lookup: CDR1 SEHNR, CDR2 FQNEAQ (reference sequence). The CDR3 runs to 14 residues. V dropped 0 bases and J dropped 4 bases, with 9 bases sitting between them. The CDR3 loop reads CASSLAGGGTEAFF. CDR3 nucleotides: TGTGCCAGCAGCTTAGCAGGAGGAGGCACTGAAGCTTTCTTT.

The DNA for the CDR3 is TGCGCCAGCAGCCAAGAGGGGCAGTCCTACGAGCAGTACTTC. This translates into CASSQEGQSYEQYF. This sequence joins TRBV4-1 and TRBJ2-7; D might be TRBD1 (5 bases). CDR3 length: 14 amino acids. V was clipped by 0 bases and J by 1 base, with 7 bases between them. The germline CDR1 and CDR2 sequences are MGHRA and YSYEKL.

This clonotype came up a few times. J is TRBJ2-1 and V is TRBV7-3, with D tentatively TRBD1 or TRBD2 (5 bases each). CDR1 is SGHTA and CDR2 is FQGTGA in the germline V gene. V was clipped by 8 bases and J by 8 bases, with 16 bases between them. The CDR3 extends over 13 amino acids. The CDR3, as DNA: TGTGCCAGCTCCCTCCCTCTGGGGGATGAGCAGTTCTTC. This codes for CASSLPLGDEQFF.

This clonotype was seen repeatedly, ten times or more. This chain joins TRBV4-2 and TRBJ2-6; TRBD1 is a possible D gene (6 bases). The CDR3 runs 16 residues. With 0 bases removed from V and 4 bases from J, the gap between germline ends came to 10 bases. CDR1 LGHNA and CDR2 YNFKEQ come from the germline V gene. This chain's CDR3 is CASSQEAGDGANVLTF. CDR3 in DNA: TGTGCCAGCAGCCAAGAAGCAGGGGACGGGGCCAACGTCCTGACTTTC.

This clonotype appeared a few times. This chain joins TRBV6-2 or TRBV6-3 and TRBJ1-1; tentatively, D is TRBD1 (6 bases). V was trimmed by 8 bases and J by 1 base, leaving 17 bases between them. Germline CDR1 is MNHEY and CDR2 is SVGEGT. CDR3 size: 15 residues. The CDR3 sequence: CASRLWWGPNTEAFF. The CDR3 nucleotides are TGTGCCAGCCGGTTATGGTGGGGGCCGAACACTGAAGCTTTCTTT.

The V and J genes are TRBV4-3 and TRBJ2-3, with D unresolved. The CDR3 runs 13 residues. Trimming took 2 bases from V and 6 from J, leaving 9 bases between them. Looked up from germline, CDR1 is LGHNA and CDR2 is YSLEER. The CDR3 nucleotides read TGCGCCAGCAGCCAACTAGACTGGGATACGCAGTATTTT. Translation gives CASSQLDWDTQYF.

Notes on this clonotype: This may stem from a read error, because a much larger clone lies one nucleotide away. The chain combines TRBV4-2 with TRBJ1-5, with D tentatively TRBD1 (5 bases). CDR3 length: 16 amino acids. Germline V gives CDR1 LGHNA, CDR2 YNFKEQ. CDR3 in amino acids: CDSSQDGDYRLQPQHF. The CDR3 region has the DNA TGTGACAGCAGCCAAGATGGGGATTACAGGTTACAGCCCCAGCATTTT.

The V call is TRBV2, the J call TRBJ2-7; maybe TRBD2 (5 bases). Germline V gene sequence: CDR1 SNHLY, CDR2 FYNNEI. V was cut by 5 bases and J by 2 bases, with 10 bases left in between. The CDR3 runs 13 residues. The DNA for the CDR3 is TGTGCCAGCAGTCGGGGTCTAGCCTACGAGCAGTACTTC. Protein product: CASSRGLAYEQYF.

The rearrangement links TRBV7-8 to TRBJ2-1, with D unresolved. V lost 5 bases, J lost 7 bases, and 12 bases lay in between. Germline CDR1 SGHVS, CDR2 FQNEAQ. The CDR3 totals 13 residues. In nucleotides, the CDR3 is TGTGCCAGCAGCACGCACTTGGGGAATGAGCAGTTCTTC. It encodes CASSTHLGNEQFF.

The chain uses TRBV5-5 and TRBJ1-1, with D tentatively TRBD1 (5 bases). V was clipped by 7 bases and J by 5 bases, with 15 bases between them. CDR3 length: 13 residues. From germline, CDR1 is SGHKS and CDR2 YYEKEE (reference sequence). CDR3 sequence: CASSGPTETEAFF. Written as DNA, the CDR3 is TGTGCCAGCTCGGGACCTACCGAGACTGAAGCTTTCTTT.

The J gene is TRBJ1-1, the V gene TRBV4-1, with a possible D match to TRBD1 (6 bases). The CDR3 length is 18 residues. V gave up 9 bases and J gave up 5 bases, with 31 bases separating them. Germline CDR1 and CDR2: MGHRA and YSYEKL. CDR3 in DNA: TGCGCCAGTGTACCAACCCCGGGGGCAGTTGGGATGAGGACTGAAGCTTTCTTT. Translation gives CASVPTPGAVGMRTEAFF.

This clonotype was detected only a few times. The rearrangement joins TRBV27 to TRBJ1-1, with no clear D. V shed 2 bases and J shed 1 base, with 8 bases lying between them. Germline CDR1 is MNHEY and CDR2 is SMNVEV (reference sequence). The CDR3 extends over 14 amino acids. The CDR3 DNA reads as TGTGCCAGCAGTTTAGTTTTGGGGAACACTGAAGCTTTCTTT. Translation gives CASSLVLGNTEAFF.

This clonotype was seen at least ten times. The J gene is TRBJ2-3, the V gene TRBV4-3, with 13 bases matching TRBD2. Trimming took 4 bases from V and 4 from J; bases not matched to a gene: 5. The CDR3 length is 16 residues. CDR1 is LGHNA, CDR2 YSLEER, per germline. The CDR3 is CASSLSLAGGPDTQYF. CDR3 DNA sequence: TGCGCCAGCAGCCTATCACTAGCGGGGGGGCCAGATACGCAGTATTTT.

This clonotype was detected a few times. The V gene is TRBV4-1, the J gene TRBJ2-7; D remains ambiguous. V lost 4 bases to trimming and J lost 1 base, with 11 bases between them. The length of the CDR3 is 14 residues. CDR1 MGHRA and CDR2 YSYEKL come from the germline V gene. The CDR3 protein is CASSLIDSSYEQYF. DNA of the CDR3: TGCGCCAGCAGCCTAATTGACTCGTCCTACGAGCAGTACTTC.

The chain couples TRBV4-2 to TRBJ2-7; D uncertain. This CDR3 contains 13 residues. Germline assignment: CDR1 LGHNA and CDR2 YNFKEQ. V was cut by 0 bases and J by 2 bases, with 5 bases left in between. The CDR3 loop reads CASSQDKTYEQYF. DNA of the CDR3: TGTGCCAGCAGCCAAGATAAAACCTACGAGCAGTACTTC.